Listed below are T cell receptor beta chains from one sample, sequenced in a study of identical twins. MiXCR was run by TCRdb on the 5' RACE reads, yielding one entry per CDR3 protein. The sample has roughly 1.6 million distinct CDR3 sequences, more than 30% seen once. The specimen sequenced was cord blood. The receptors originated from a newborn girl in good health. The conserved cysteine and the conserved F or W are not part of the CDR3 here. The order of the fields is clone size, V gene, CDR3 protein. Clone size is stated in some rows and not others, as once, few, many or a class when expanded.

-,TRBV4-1,ASSRLTGTNSPLH
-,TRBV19,ASTLGGEAWNEQF
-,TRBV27,ASSLSVTSNNEQF
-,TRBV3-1,ASSQDLTGQF
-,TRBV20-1,SSGATPQKSYNEQY
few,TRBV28,ASSLEGGREETQY
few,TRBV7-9,ASSHRTRDQPQH
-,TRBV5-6,ASSRLVPNYGYT
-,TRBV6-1,ASRLAGVAGELF
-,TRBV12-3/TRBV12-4,ASSPAEDRGPTEAF
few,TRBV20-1,SAREGGGGLQDTQY
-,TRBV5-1,ASSFEREGYEQY
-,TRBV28,ASSLYQGGTEAF
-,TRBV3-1,ASQEDRFTDTQY
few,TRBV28,ASNSHRGQDGVQY
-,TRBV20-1,SAQTGANTEAF
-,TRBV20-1,SARGLDRGNEQY
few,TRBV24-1,ATSGTLAEAYNEQF
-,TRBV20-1,SARGLHSYNEQF
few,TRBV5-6,ASSGTGTGIPYSGANVLT
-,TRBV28,ATRTNLAGGPYNEQF
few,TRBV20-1,SATLMILQETQY
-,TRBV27,ASSFWRGHNSPLH
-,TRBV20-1,SAPSPRLAGAMGQY
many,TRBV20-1,SATGGSTDTQY
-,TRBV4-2,ASSQGTSWGNEQY
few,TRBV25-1,ASTPGGLAGALHYTQY
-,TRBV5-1,ASSRTGREETQY
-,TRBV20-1,SASDRGPNSPLH
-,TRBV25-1,ASSETGRMNTEAF